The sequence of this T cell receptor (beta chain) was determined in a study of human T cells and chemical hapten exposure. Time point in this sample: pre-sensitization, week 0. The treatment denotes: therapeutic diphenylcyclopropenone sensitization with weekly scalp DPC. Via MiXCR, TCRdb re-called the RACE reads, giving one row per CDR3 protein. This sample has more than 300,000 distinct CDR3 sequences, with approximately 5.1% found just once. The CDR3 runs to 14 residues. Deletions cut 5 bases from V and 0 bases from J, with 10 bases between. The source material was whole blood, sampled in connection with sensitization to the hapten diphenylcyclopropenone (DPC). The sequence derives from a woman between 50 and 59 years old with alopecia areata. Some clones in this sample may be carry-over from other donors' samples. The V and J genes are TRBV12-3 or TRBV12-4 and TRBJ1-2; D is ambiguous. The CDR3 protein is CASSPQPPNYGYTF. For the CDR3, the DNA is TGTGCCAGCAGTCCCCAGCCCCCTAACTATGGCTACACCTTC.